This T cell receptor beta chain came from a study of blood T cell repertoires in COVID-19. Study as a whole: Samples taken during acute and convalescent COVID-19 were collected in the United States, Italy and Spain. PBMCs, B-cell-depleted T cells, or T cells provided the cDNA or gDNA that made up the material.

The germline V gene encodes CDR1 SGHKS and CDR2 YYEKEE (reference sequence). Trimming pared 0 bases from V and 7 bases from J, leaving 8 bases between. The CDR3 runs 13 residues. Per the original methods: By means of reference gene primer amplification, nucleated cell counts were estimated. Sequencing used immunoSEQ multiplex PCR; TCRdb keeps in-frame clones, though not all of them. The D gene and trimming were derived from the DNA, and the V and J assignments and clone size from that table. This table holds about 110,000 clones, roughly 82% found once. The table lists this clone with a count of one. The TCR was taken from a woman of 80 years or more with active or convalescent COVID-19. This chain links TRBV5-5 with TRBJ2-4; TRBD1 might be the D (5 bases). Input material: peripheral blood. CDR3 sequence reads: CASSLVQGNIQYF. The CDR3 DNA sequence: TGTGCCAGCAGCTTGGTTCAGGGCAACATTCAGTACTTC.